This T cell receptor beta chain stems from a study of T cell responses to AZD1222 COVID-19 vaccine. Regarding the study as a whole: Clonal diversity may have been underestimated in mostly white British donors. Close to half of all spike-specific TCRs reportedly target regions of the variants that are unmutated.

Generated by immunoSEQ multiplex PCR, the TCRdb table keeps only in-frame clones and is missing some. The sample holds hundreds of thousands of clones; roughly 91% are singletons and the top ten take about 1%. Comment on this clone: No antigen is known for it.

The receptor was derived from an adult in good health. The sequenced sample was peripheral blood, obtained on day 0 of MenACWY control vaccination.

Written as DNA, the CDR3 is TGTGCCACCAGCATGGGGCGAAGCAATCAGCCCCAGCATTTT. It specifies CATSMGRSNQPQHF. This chain uses TRBV15 with TRBJ1-5, with D perhaps matching TRBD1 (5 bases). Trimming removed 4 bases from V and 1 base from J, with 8 bases in between. The CDR3 covers 14 residues. Germline V lookup: CDR1 LNHNV, CDR2 YYDKDF (reference sequence).